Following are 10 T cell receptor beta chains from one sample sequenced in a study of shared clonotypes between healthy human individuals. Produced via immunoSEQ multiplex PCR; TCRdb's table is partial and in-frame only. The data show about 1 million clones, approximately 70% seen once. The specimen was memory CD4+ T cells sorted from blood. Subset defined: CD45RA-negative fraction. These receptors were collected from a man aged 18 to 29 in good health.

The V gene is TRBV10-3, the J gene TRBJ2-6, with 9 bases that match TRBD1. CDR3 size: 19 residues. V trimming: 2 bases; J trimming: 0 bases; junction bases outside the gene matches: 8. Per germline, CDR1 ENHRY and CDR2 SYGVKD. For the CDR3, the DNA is TGTGCCATCAGTGAGCAATTTGGGACAGGGACCTCTGGGGCCAACGTCCTGACTTTC. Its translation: CAISEQFGTGTSGANVLTF.

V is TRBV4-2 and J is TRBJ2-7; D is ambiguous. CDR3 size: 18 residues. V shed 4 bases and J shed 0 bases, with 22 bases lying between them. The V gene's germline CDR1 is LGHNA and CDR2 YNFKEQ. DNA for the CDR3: TGTGCCAGCAGCCTTTATTTATCGGGCGGCAGTACCTCCTACGAGCAGTACTTC. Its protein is CASSLYLSGGSTSYEQYF.

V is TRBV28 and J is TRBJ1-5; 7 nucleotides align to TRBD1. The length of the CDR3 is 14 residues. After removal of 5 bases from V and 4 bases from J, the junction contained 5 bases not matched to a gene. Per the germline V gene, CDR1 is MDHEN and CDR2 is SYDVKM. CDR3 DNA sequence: TGTGCCAGCAGTCAAGGGACAGTTAATCAGCCCCAGCATTTT. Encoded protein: CASSQGTVNQPQHF.

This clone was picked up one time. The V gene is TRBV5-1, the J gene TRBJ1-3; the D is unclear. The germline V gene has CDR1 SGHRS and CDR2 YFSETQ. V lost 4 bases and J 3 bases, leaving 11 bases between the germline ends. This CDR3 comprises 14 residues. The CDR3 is CASSREGSGNTIYF. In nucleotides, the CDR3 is TGCGCCAGCAGCCGGGAGGGAAGTGGAAACACCATATATTTT.

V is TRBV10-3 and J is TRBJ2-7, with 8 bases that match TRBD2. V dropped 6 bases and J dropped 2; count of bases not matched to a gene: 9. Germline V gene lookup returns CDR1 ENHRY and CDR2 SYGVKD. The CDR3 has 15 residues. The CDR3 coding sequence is TGTGCCATCAGCGAAGGGACCGGGAGGGCCTACGAGCAGTACTTC. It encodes CAISEGTGRAYEQYF.

CDR3 sequence reads: CASGMGRAAGTEAFF. The CDR3 bases are TGTGCCAGCGGTATGGGTAGGGCGGCAGGCACTGAAGCTTTCTTT. The chain uses TRBV5-4 and TRBJ1-1; D call uncertain. The CDR3 has 15 residues. Germline loops: CDR1 SGHNT, CDR2 YYREEE (reference sequence). The V end lost 7 bases, the J end lost 4 bases, and 20 bases lay between the germline ends.

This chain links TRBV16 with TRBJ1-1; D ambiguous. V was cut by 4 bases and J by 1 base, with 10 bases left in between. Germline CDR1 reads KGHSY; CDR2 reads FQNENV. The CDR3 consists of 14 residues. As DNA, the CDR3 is TGTGCCAGCAGCCCACGACTGGGGAACACTGAAGCTTTCTTT. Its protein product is CASSPRLGNTEAFF.

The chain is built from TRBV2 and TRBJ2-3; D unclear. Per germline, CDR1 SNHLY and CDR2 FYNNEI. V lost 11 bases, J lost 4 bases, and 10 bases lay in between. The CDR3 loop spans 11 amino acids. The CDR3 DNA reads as TGTGCCGGGTCTCGGGCAGATACGCAGTATTTT. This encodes CAGSRADTQYF.

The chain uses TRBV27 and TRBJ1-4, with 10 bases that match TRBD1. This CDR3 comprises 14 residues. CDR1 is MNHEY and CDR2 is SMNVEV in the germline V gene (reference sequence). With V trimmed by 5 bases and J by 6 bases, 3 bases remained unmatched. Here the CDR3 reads CASSPGQGYEKLFF. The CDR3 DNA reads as TGTGCCAGCAGTCCGGGACAGGGGTATGAAAAACTGTTTTTT.

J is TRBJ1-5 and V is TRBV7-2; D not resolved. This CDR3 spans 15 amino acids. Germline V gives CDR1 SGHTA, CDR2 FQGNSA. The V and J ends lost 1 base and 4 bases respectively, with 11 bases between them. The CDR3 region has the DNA TGTGCCAGCAGCTTAGGCGCTGCGGGTAATCAGCCCCAGCATTTT. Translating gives CASSLGAAGNQPQHF.